This T cell receptor (beta chain) originates from a study of blood T cell repertoires in COVID-19. In this sample, this clone turned up a few times. The CDR3 covers 13 residues. V shed 2 bases and J shed 5 bases, with 9 bases lying between them. Germline V gene lookup returns CDR1 MNHNY and CDR2 SVGAGI (reference sequence). The repertoire was sequenced with immunoSEQ multiplex PCR; TCRdb's copy has only in-frame clones and lacks some. The data contain tens of thousands of clones, around nine tenths of them singletons. This TCR came from a man between 60 and 70 years old with acute or convalescent COVID-19. Sequenced sample: peripheral blood. This chain uses TRBV6-6 with TRBJ2-5; a possible D gene is TRBD1 (5 bases). The CDR3 loop reads CASSYGAGETQYF. The CDR3 coding sequence is TGTGCCAGCAGTTACGGGGCTGGTGAGACCCAGTACTTC.